This is a list of T cell receptor beta chains from one sample in a study of Ad26.COV2.S vaccination and SARS-CoV-2 variants. Repertoires were generated with immunoSEQ multiplex PCR, while TCRdb's copy carries only in-frame clones and drops some. The sample has about 680,000 clones; around 89% are singletons. The source was peripheral blood, collected in a trial of Ad26.COV2.S vaccine versus placebo. Every receptor here comes from a person between 18 and 65 years old who received the Ad26.COV2.S COVID-19 vaccine or a placebo. Each CDR3 is given with its conserved first and last residue. D genes are given only for firm matches. Size is omitted from some rows. Given values are once, few, many or a class for expanded clones.

V gene: TRBV5-1; clone size: -; J gene: TRBJ1-1; D gene: -; CDR3 DNA: TGCGCCAGCAGCTTCGACGACAGGAGATCTACGGACACTGAAGCTTTCTTT; CDR3 protein: CASSFDDRRSTDTEAFF
V gene: TRBV9; clone size: -; J gene: TRBJ1-1; D gene: TRBD1; CDR3 DNA: TGTGCCAGCAGCGTAGGGGACAGGGTGACTGAAGCTTTCTTT; CDR3 protein: CASSVGDRVTEAFF
V gene: TRBV21-1; clone size: -; J gene: TRBJ2-3; D gene: -; CDR3 DNA: TGTGCCAGCAGCAAAGCCGACGGGGATTGCACAGATACGCAGTATTTT; CDR3 protein: CASSKADGDCTDTQYF
V gene: TRBV3-1/TRBV3-2; clone size: -; J gene: TRBJ1-2; D gene: TRBD1; CDR3 DNA: TGTGCCAGCAGCCAGGAAGGGGGCCAAGGCTACACCTTC; CDR3 protein: CASSQEGGQGYTF
V gene: TRBV2; clone size: -; J gene: TRBJ2-3; D gene: -; CDR3 DNA: TGTGCCAGCAGGACGGGGGATTCTAGCACAGATACGCAGTATTTT; CDR3 protein: CASRTGDSSTDTQYF
V gene: TRBV7-9; clone size: -; J gene: TRBJ1-5; D gene: -; CDR3 DNA: TGTGCCAGCAGCCAGATTGGGGGGGCGAATCAGCCCCAGCATTTT; CDR3 protein: CASSQIGGANQPQHF
V gene: TRBV18; clone size: -; J gene: TRBJ2-7; D gene: -; CDR3 DNA: TGTGCCAGCTCGCCGGGACAAAGCTACGAGCAGTACTTC; CDR3 protein: CASSPGQSYEQYF
V gene: TRBV27; clone size: few; J gene: TRBJ2-7; D gene: -; CDR3 DNA: TGTGCCAGCAGTTTCCGGGGAATCGTCTCCGAGCAGTACTTC; CDR3 protein: CASSFRGIVSEQYF
V gene: TRBV29-1; clone size: -; J gene: TRBJ2-3; D gene: -; CDR3 DNA: TGCAGCACAGGACAGCCCAGCGATACGCAGTATTTT; CDR3 protein: CSTGQPSDTQYF
V gene: TRBV6-5; clone size: few; J gene: TRBJ2-7; D gene: TRBD1; CDR3 DNA: TGTGCCAGCAGTTACGGGACAGGGGGCTACGAGCAGTACTTC; CDR3 protein: CASSYGTGGYEQYF
V gene: TRBV12-3/TRBV12-4; clone size: -; J gene: TRBJ1-1; D gene: -; CDR3 DNA: TGTGCCAGCAGTCTGTCGGGGGGCACTGAAGCTTTCTTT; CDR3 protein: CASSLSGGTEAFF
V gene: TRBV12-3/TRBV12-4; clone size: -; J gene: TRBJ2-1; D gene: -; CDR3 DNA: TGTGCCAGCAGTTTTCGGGCAGAGCAGTTCTTC; CDR3 protein: CASSFRAEQFF
V gene: TRBV6-6; clone size: few; J gene: TRBJ2-7; D gene: -; CDR3 DNA: TGTGCCAGCAGTTACTCGGGAGACGAGCAGTACTTC; CDR3 protein: CASSYSGDEQYF
V gene: TRBV7-2; clone size: -; J gene: TRBJ1-6; D gene: TRBD1; CDR3 DNA: TGTGCCAGCAGCTCCACAACGGGGACAGGGTCAGGTTCACCCCTCCACTTT; CDR3 protein: CASSSTTGTGSGSPLHF
V gene: TRBV6-2/TRBV6-3; clone size: -; J gene: TRBJ1-2; D gene: -; CDR3 DNA: TGTGCCAGCAGTTACCAGGGCGGCTACACCTTC; CDR3 protein: CASSYQGGYTF
V gene: TRBV7-2; clone size: -; J gene: TRBJ2-3; D gene: -; CDR3 DNA: TGTGCCAGCAGCCCCGCCACATACCTTAGCACAGATACGCAGTATTTT; CDR3 protein: CASSPATYLSTDTQYF
V gene: TRBV16; clone size: once; J gene: TRBJ2-7; D gene: -; CDR3 DNA: TGTGCCAGCAGCCAGGACCGCTGGGAATTCTACGAGCAGTACTTC; CDR3 protein: CASSQDRWEFYEQYF
V gene: TRBV2; clone size: -; J gene: TRBJ1-1; D gene: -; CDR3 DNA: TGTGCCACCGGGAGGACACGGAACACTGAAGCTTTCTTT; CDR3 protein: CATGRTRNTEAFF
V gene: TRBV29-1; clone size: -; J gene: TRBJ1-1; D gene: -; CDR3 DNA: TGCAGCGTGAGGCGGGCAGGGCGGAGTGAAGCTTTCTTT; CDR3 protein: CSVRRAGRSEAFF
V gene: TRBV4-1; clone size: -; J gene: TRBJ2-3; D gene: TRBD1; CDR3 DNA: TGCGCCAGCAGCCAAGATCCGGGACAGGGGGTGATGGATACGCAGTATTTT; CDR3 protein: CASSQDPGQGVMDTQYF